This T cell receptor beta chain was identified in a study of blood T cell repertoires in COVID-19. Study overall: Samples taken during acute and convalescent COVID-19 were collected in the United States, Italy and Spain.

Recovery among Cohort 3 donors was established by two negative PCRs, clearance, or symptom resolution. Germline CDR1 MDHEN, CDR2 SYDVKM. CDR3 length: 15 amino acids. With V trimmed by 2 bases and J by 3 bases, 3 bases remained unmatched. Original processing methods: How many nucleated cells were present was estimated from reference gene primer amplification. Libraries were prepared by immunoSEQ multiplex PCR; TCRdb keeps only in-frame clonotypes and omits some of them. V, J and clone size are taken as reported in that table, and D and trimming were inferred from the DNA itself. The data contain approximately 450,000 clones, more than 80% of them singletons.

Sequenced input: PBMCs or T cells enriched from blood (not recorded which). This clonotype originated in a man between 25 and 39 years old who had recovered from COVID-19. The V and J genes are TRBV28 and TRBJ2-1, with TRBD2 identical over 8 bases. CDR3 region: CASSLGTRIYNEQFF. In nucleotides, the CDR3 is TGTGCCAGCAGTTTAGGGACTAGGATCTACAATGAGCAGTTCTTC.